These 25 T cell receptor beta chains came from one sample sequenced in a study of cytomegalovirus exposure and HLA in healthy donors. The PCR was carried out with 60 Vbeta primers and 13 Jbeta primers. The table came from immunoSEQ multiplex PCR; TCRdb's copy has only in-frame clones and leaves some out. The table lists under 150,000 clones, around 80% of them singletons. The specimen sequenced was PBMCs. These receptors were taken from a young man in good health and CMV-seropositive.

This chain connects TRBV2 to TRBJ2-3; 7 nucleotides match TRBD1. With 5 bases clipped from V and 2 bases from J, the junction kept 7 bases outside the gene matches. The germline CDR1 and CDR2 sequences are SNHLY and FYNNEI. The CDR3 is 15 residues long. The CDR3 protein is CASSKQGQDTDTQYF. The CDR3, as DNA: TGTGCCAGCAGTAAACAGGGGCAGGACACAGATACGCAGTATTTT.

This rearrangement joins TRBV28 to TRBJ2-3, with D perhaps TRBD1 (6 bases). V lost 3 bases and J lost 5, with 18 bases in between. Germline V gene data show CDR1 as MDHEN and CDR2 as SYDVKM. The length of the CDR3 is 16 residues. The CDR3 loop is CASSLLQGRMGDTQYF. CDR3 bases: TGTGCCAGCAGTTTGTTGCAGGGGCGCATGGGAGATACGCAGTATTTT. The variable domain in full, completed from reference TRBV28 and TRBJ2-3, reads DVKVTQSSRYLVKRTGEKVFLECVQDMDHENMFWYRQDPGLGLRLIYFSYDVKMKEKGDIPEGYSVSREKKERFSLILESASTNQTSMYLCASSLLQGRMGDTQYFGPGTRLTVL.

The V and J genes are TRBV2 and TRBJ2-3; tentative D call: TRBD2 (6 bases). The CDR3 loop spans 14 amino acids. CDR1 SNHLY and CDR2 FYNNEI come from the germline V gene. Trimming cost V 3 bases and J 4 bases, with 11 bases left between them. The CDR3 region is CASSDPGSADTQYF. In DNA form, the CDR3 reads TGTGCCAGCAGTGATCCCGGGAGCGCAGATACGCAGTATTTT.

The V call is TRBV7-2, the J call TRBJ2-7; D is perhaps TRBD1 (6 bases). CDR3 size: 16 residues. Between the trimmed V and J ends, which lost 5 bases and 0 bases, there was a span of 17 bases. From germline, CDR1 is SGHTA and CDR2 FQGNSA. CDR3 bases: TGTGCCAGCAGCGTGATGACAGGCACCATCTCCTACGAGCAGTACTTC. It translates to CASSVMTGTISYEQYF.

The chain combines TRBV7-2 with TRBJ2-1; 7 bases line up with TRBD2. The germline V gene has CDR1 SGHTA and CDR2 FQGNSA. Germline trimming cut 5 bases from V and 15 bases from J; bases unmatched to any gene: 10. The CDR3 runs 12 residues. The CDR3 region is CASSLPGTNPFF. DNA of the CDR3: TGTGCCAGCAGCCTCCCGGGGACTAATCCGTTCTTC.

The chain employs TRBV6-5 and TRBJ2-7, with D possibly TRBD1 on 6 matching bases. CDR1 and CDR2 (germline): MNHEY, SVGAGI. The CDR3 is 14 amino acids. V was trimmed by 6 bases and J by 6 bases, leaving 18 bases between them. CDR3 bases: TGTGCCAGCAGCCCCCTGACAGGCCGGTCCGAGCAGTACTTC. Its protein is CASSPLTGRSEQYF.

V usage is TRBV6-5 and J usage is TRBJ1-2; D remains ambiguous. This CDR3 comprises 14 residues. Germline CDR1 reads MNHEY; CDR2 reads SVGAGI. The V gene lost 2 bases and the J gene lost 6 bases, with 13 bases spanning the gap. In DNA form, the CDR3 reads TGTGCCAGCAGTTACGCGGGAAACCTACATGGCTACACCTTC. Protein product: CASSYAGNLHGYTF.

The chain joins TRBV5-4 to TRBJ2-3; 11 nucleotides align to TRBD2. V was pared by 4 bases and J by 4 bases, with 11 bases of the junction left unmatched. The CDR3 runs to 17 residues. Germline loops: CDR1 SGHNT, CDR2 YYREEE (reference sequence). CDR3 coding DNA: TGTGCCAGCAGCGCTAAACTAGCGGGAGAAAGGGCAGATACGCAGTATTTT. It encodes CASSAKLAGERADTQYF. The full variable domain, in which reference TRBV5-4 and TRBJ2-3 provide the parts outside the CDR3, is ETGVTQSPTHLIKTRGQQVTLRCSSQSGHNTVSWYQQALGQGPQFIFQYYREEENGRGNFPPRFSGLQFPNYSSELNVNALELDDSALYLCASSAKLAGERADTQYFGPGTRLTVL.

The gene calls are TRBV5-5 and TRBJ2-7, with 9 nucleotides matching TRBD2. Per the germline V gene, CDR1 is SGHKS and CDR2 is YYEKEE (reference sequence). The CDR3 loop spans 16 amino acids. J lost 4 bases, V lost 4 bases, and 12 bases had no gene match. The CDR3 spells CASSPRGSGGRYEQYF. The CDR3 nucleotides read TGTGCCAGCAGCCCCCGGGGTAGCGGGGGAAGGTACGAGCAGTACTTC.

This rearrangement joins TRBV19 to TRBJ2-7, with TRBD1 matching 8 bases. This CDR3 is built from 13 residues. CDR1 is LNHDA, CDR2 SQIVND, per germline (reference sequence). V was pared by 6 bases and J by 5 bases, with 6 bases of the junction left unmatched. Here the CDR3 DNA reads TGTGCCAGTAGAGGGGCAGGGGGCAACGAGCAGTACTTC. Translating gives CASRGAGGNEQYF.

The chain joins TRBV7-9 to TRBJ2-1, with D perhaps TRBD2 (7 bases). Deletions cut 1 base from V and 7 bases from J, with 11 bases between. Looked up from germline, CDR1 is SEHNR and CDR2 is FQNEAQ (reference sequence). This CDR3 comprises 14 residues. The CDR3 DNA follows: TGTGCCAGCAGCTTAGACGGGGGGCATAATGAGCAGTTCTTC. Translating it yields CASSLDGGHNEQFF.

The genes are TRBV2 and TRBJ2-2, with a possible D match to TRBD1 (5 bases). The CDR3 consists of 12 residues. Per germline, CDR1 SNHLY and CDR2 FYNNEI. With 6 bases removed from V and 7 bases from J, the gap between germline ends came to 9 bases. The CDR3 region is CASSPDSGELFF. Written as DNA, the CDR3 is TGTGCCAGCAGCCCAGACAGCGGGGAGCTGTTTTTT.

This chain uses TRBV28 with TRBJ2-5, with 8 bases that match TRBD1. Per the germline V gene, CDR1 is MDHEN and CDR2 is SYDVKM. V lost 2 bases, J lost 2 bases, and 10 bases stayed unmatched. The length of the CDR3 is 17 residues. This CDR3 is CASSLRRNRGRQETQYF. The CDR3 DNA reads TGTGCCAGCAGTTTAAGACGAAACAGGGGGAGGCAAGAGACCCAGTACTTC.

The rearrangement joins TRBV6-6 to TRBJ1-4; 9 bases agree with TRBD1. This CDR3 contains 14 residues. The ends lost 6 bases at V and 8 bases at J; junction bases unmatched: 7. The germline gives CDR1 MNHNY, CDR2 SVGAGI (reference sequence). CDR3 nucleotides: TGTGCCAGCAGATCCGGGACAGGGCAAGAAAAACTGTTTTTT. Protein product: CASRSGTGQEKLFF.

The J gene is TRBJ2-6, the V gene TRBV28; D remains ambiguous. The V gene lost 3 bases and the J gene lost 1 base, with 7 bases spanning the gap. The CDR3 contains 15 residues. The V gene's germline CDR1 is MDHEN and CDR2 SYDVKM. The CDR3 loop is CASSFTSSGANVLTF. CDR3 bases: TGTGCCAGCAGTTTTACGAGTTCTGGGGCCAACGTCCTGACTTTC.

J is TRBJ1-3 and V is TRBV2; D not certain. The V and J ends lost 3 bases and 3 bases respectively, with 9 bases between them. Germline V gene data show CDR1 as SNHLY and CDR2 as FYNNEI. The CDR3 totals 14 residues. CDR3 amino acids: CASSESLLGNTIYF. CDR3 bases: TGTGCCAGCAGTGAGAGCCTTCTTGGAAACACCATATATTTT.

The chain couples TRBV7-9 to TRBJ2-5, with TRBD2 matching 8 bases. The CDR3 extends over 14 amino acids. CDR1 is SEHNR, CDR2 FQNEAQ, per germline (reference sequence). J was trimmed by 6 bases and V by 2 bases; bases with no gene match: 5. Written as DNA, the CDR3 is TGTGCCAGCAGCTTACTAGCGGGTGGGCAGACCCAGTACTTC. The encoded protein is CASSLLAGGQTQYF.

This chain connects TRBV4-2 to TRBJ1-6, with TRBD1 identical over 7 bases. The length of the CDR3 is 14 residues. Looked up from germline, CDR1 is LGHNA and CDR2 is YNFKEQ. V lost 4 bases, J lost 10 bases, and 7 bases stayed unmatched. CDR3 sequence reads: CASSPTGVGSPLHF. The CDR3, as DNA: TGTGCCAGCAGCCCCACAGGGGTTGGGTCACCCCTCCACTTT.

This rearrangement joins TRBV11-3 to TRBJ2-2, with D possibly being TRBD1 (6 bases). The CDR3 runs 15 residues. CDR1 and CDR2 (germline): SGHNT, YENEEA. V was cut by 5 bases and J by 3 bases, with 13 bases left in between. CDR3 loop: CASSHRDTYTGELFF. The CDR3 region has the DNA TGTGCCAGCAGCCACCGGGACACCTACACCGGGGAGCTGTTTTTT.

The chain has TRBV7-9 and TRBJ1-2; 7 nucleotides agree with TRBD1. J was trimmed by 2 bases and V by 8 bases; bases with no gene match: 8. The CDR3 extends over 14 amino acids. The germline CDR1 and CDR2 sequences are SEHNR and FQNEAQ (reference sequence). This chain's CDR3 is CASFSDRENYGYTF. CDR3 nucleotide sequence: TGTGCCAGCTTCTCCGACAGGGAGAACTATGGCTACACCTTC. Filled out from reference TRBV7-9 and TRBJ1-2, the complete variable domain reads DTGVSQNPRHKITKRGQNVTFRCDPISEHNRLYWYRQTLGQGPEFLTYFQNEAQLEKSRLLSDRFSAERPKGSFSTLEIQRTEQGDSAMYLCASFSDRENYGYTFGSGTRLTVV.

The CDR3 protein is CASRHYRGTDNEQFF. The DNA for the CDR3 is TGTGCCAGCAGACATTACAGGGGTACCGACAATGAGCAGTTCTTC. J is TRBJ2-1 and V is TRBV6-6, with 7 bases aligning to TRBD1. V was pared by 6 bases and J by 5 bases, with 10 bases of the junction left unmatched. The CDR3 is 15 amino acids. Germline values: CDR1 MNHNY, CDR2 SVGAGI (reference sequence).

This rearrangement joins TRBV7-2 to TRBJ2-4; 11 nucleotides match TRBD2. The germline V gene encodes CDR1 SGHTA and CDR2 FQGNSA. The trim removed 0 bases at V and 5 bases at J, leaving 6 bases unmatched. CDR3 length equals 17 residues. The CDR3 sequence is CASSLAGTSGIENIQYF. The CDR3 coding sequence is TGTGCCAGCAGCTTAGCAGGGACTAGCGGAATCGAAAACATTCAGTACTTC.

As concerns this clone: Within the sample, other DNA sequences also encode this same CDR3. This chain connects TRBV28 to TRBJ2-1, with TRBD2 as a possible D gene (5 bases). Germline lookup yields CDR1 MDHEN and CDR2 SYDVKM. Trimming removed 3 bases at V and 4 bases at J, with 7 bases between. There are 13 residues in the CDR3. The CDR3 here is CASSLTGYNEQFF. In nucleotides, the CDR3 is TGTGCCAGCAGTTTGACGGGGTACAATGAGCAGTTCTTC. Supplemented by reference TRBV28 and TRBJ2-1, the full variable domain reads DVKVTQSSRYLVKRTGEKVFLECVQDMDHENMFWYRQDPGLGLRLIYFSYDVKMKEKGDIPEGYSVSREKKERFSLILESASTNQTSMYLCASSLTGYNEQFFGPGTRLTVL.

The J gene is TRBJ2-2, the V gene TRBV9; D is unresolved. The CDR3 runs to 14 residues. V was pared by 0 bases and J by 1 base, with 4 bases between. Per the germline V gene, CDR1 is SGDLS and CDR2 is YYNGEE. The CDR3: CASSVAQNTGELFF. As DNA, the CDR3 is TGTGCCAGCAGCGTAGCCCAGAACACCGGGGAGCTGTTTTTT.

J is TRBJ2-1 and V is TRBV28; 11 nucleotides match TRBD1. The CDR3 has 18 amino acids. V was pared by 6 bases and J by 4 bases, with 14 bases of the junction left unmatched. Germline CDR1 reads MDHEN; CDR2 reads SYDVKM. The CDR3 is CASRTQPGQGESYNEQFF. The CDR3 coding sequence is TGTGCCAGCAGAACTCAACCGGGACAGGGGGAAAGTTACAATGAGCAGTTCTTC.